Sequencing of this TCR beta chain was carried out in a study of regulatory T cells in long-lasting Graves disease. As for the study in general: Graves' cases, newly diagnosed, had used antithyroid drugs under 3 months.

This CDR3 has 11 residues. In germline, CDR1 is SGDLS, CDR2 YYNGEE. Trimming shortened V by 4 bases and J by 10 bases, and 8 bases separated the two germline ends. As for time point: newly diagnosed GD, antithyroid drugs for less than 3 months. From RNA extracted from PBMCs, the TCR library was made. Study-wide results and caveats: Persistent cases favored TRBV28, TRBJ1-2 and TRBJ2-5. Only peripheral blood was studied, not thyroid tissue.

Libraries of TCR beta came from iRepertoire HTBI primers plus Arm-PCR of CDR3 regions. One entry per CDR3 protein, called by TCRdb with MiXCR from the multiplex PCR reads. The data hold fewer than 350,000 distinct CDR3 sequences, with 15% to 20% observed a single time. This clonotype appeared a few times. Its target is unknown. Sequencing used peripheral blood mononuclear cells (PBMCs), obtained at new diagnosis, from a patient treated with antithyroid drugs. The chain recombines TRBV9 with TRBJ2-2; no firm D call. The receptor was derived from a female donor with Graves disease. DNA for the CDR3: TGTGCCAGCAGCTCTTCGTTGGAGCTGTTTTTT. It translates to CASSSSLELFF.